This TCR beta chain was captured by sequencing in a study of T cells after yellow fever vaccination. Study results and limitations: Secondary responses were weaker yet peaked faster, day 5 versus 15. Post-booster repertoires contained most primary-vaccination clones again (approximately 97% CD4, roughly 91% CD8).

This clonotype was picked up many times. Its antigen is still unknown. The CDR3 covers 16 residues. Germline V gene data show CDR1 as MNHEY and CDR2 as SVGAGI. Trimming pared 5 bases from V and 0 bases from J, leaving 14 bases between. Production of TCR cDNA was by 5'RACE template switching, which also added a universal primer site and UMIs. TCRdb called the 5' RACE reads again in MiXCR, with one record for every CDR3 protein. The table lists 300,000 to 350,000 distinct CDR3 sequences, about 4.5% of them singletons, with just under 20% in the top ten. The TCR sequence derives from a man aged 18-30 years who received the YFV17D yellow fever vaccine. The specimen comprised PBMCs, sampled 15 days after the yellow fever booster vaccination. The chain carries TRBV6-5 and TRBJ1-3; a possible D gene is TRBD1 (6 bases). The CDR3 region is CASSPGAGSSGNTIYF. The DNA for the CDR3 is TGTGCCAGCAGTCCAGGGGCGGGGAGCTCTGGAAACACCATATATTTT.